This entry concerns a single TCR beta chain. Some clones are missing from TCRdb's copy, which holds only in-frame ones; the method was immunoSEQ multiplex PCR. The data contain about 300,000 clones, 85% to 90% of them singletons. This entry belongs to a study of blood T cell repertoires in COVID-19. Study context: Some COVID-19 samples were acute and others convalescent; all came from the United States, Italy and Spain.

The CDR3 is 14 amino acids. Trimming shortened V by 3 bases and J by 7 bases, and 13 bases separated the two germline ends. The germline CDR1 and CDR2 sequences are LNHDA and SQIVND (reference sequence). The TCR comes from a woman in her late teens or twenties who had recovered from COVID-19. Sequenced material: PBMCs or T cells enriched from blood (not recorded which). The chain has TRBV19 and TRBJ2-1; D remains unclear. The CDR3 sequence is CASSIIAPINEQFF. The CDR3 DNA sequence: TGTGCCAGTAGTATTATTGCCCCTATAAATGAGCAGTTCTTC.